This T cell receptor (beta chain) stems from a study of monozygotic twins with inflammatory bowel disease. Notes on the study in general: Against healthy co-twins, IBD patients had lower TCRbeta diversity (measured by inverse Simpson).

Remarks on this clonotype: Its antigen remains unidentified.

Eight separate reactions per sample yielded the cDNA. A 6-nucleotide sample barcode was carried by the UMIs, which template switching added. Nested PCRs of approximately 16 and 10 cycles, two in total, were run on TCRalpha and TCRbeta cDNA. After re-calling the 5' RACE reads, TCRdb lists one entry per CDR3 protein, DNA absent. The sample data list about 380,000 distinct CDR3 sequences. Germline V gene lookup returns CDR1 SGHVS and CDR2 FNYEAQ. This CDR3 has 15 amino acids. Material: blood. The sequence came from a human donor with ulcerative colitis or Crohn's disease, or a healthy co-twin of an affected twin (not recorded which). J is TRBJ2-7 and V is TRBV7-6; TCRdb's D call, TRBD1, is unchecked because there is no DNA. CDR3 region: CASSFPGFGWNEQYF.